This T cell receptor (beta chain) was profiled in a study of T cell repertoires in cytomegalovirus infection. Study overall: Matching HLA type and CMV infection were both indicated by public TCR beta signatures.

Points on this clonotype: Its cognate antigen is unknown.

This CDR3 is built from 14 residues. With 3 bases removed from V and 2 bases from J, the gap between germline ends came to 8 bases. In germline, CDR1 is DFQATT, CDR2 SNEGSKA (reference sequence). Study conclusions and caveats: Carriers of CMV plus the relevant HLA were identified by cumulative public TCR beta family frequency. The response measured ex vivo was dominated by TCR beta clonotypes (HLA-C-restricted and CMV-specific).

MiXCR, applied by TCRdb to the reads, yields one record per CDR3 protein. The table records 310,000 or so distinct CDR3 sequences, about a quarter of them present only once. The chain carries TRBV20-1 and TRBJ2-6, with a possible D match to TRBD1 (6 bases). Source material: PBMCs. The TCR originated in a human donor in good health (CMV status not recorded). Some clones in this sample may be carry-over from other donors' samples. DNA of the CDR3: TGCAGTGCTAGTCAGGGGACTGGGGCCAACGTCCTGACTTTC. Translating gives CSASQGTGANVLTF.